These 27 T cell receptor beta chains were all obtained from the same sample, sequenced in a study of OX40 agonist ivuxolimab in advanced cancers. TCRdb's table, derived via immunoSEQ multiplex PCR, lists solely in-frame clones and lacks some. This table has around 86,000 clones, 93% appearing once. The sequencing used CD4+ or CD8+ T cells sorted from blood, collected in a trial of the OX40 agonist ivuxolimab. The receptors originated from an adult with an advanced solid tumor such as melanoma, head and neck, liver or kidney cancer.

The V and J genes are TRBV4-1 and TRBJ1-1, with 7 bases identical to TRBD1. The V gene's germline CDR1 is MGHRA and CDR2 YSYEKL. The junction had 0 bases not matched to a gene; V was cut back by 1 base and J by 1 base. This CDR3 has 14 amino acids. CDR3 residues: CASSQAGGNTEAFF. The CDR3 DNA is TGCGCCAGCAGCCAAGCAGGGGGGAACACTGAAGCTTTCTTT.

The CDR3 coding sequence is TGTGCCAGCAGCCAGGGGGCGTCTAATGAAAAACTGTTTTTT. It yields the protein CASSQGASNEKLFF. V and J are TRBV5-6 and TRBJ1-4, with 8 bases matching TRBD1. Germline V lookup: CDR1 SGHDT, CDR2 YYEEEE. V was clipped by 4 bases and J by 3 bases; unmatched bases: 2. CDR3 length equals 14 residues. Full variable domain (missing parts from reference TRBV5-6 and TRBJ1-4): DAGVTQSPTHLIKTRGQQVTLRCSPKSGHDTVSWYQQALGQGPQFIFQYYEEEERQRGNFPDRFSGHQFPNYSSELNVNALLLGDSALYLCASSQGASNEKLFFGSGTQLSVL.

This clone was seen only a few times. The chain links TRBV19 to TRBJ1-5, with TRBD1 matching 7 bases. The CDR3 sequence is 12 residues long. The trim removed 6 bases at V and 7 bases at J, leaving 3 bases unmatched. Germline-derived CDR1 and CDR2 are LNHDA and SQIVND (reference sequence). DNA for the CDR3: TGTGCCAGTAGAACAGGGGCCCAGCCCCAGCATTTT. Protein sequence: CASRTGAQPQHF.

The chain combines TRBV13 with TRBJ2-7, with 13 bases identical to TRBD2. This CDR3 spans 18 amino acids. Germline lookup yields CDR1 PRHDT and CDR2 FYEKMQ (reference sequence). V dropped 3 bases and J dropped 0; count of bases not matched to a gene: 8. This CDR3 is CASSFGLAGDGLSYEQYF. CDR3 in DNA: TGTGCCAGCAGCTTCGGACTAGCGGGGGATGGGCTCTCCTACGAGCAGTACTTC.

In DNA, the CDR3 is TGTGCCAGCAGTTTAGGGACTATCTACGAGCAGTACTTC. Translated, it gives CASSLGTIYEQYF. The chain links TRBV27 to TRBJ2-7; 7 nucleotides align to TRBD2. The CDR3 is made up of 13 amino acids. Unmatched junction bases numbered 1, after V lost 2 bases and J lost 3 bases. Germline CDR1 MNHEY, CDR2 SMNVEV (reference sequence).

This chain joins TRBV7-9 and TRBJ2-7; TRBD2 is a possible D gene (6 bases). The CDR3 consists of 15 residues. Per germline, CDR1 SEHNR and CDR2 FQNEAQ (reference sequence). Trimming pared 5 bases from V and 3 bases from J, leaving 17 bases between. CDR3 sequence reads: CASSPGGGPFYEQYF. The CDR3 DNA reads TGTGCCAGCAGCCCAGGTGGAGGGCCCTTCTACGAGCAGTACTTC.

V is TRBV5-4 and J is TRBJ1-3; D is possibly TRBD1 (5 bases). In germline, CDR1 is SGHNT, CDR2 YYREEE (reference sequence). The CDR3 loop spans 14 amino acids. V was trimmed by 2 bases and J by 8 bases, leaving 14 bases between them. The CDR3 reads CASSFPGRLDTIYF. In DNA form, the CDR3 reads TGTGCCAGCAGCTTCCCGGGACGGCTAGACACCATATATTTT.

The chain's CDR3 is CASSLAGQVHEQYF. Here the CDR3 DNA reads TGCGCCAGCAGCTTGGCGGGACAGGTCCACGAGCAGTACTTC. The genes are TRBV5-1 and TRBJ2-7, with 8 bases aligning to TRBD1. The CDR3 has 14 residues. V shed 0 bases, J shed 5 bases, and the junction held 4 bases outside the gene matches. CDR1 is SGHRS, CDR2 YFSETQ, per germline.

V gene TRBV4-1 combines with J gene TRBJ2-3; a weak D match, TRBD2 (5 bases). The CDR3 is made up of 15 amino acids. Trimming removed 1 base from V and 0 bases from J, with 8 bases in between. Germline CDR1 is MGHRA and CDR2 is YSYEKL. CDR3 protein: CASSQVRGSTDTQYF. CDR3 DNA: TGCGCCAGCAGCCAAGTACGCGGGAGCACAGATACGCAGTATTTT.

Here the CDR3 DNA reads TGTGCCAGTAGTATAGCAGGGGACGCAGATACGCAGTATTTT. It is translated as CASSIAGDADTQYF. This chain joins TRBV19 and TRBJ2-3; perhaps TRBD1 as D (6 bases). Germline V gene data show CDR1 as LNHDA and CDR2 as SQIVND (reference sequence). V lost 1 base and J lost 4, with 9 bases in between. This CDR3 has 14 amino acids.

The chain combines TRBV11-3 with TRBJ2-7; 11 nucleotides line up with TRBD2. The trim removed 5 bases at V and 5 bases at J, leaving 8 bases unmatched. Germline-derived CDR1 and CDR2 are SGHNT and YENEEA. The CDR3 contains 15 residues. The CDR3 protein is CASSPVAGGPDEQYF. The CDR3 DNA follows: TGTGCCAGCAGCCCCGTAGCGGGAGGGCCGGACGAGCAGTACTTC.

This sequence joins TRBV4-1 and TRBJ2-7; D gene uncertain. V lost 0 bases and J 1 base, leaving 13 bases between the germline ends. Germline assignment: CDR1 MGHRA and CDR2 YSYEKL. This CDR3 contains 16 residues. The CDR3 spells CASSQEASELSYEQYF. The CDR3 DNA reads TGCGCCAGCAGCCAAGAGGCTAGTGAACTATCCTACGAGCAGTACTTC.

This clone has just one count. The chain has TRBV6-6 and TRBJ2-7; the D is unclear. This CDR3 is built from 14 residues. Trimming removed 7 bases from V and 7 bases from J, with 20 bases in between. Germline V gene sequence: CDR1 MNHNY, CDR2 SVGAGI (reference sequence). The CDR3 nucleotides are TGTGCCAGCACTTTCCAGCCCGGGCATCGGGAGCAGTACTTC. Its translation is CASTFQPGHREQYF.

The rearrangement links TRBV30 to TRBJ2-2; the D is unclear. The CDR3 sequence is 12 residues long. Trimming pared 2 bases from V and 0 bases from J, leaving 1 base between. The germline gives CDR1 GTSNPN, CDR2 SVGIG (reference sequence). The CDR3 here is CAWSPNTGELFF. CDR3 DNA sequence: TGTGCCTGGAGTCCGAACACCGGGGAGCTGTTTTTT.

The chain joins TRBV5-5 to TRBJ2-7; D remains unclear. CDR1 and CDR2 from the germline V gene are SGHKS and YYEKEE (reference sequence). Trimming removed 0 bases from V and 6 bases from J, with 16 bases in between. CDR3 length equals 15 residues. The CDR3 nucleotides read TGTGCCAGCAGCTTGGCCTCGGGCCCGGTGGGCGAGCAGTACTTC. It is translated as CASSLASGPVGEQYF.

The chain carries TRBV30 and TRBJ2-1; TRBD2 matches 8 bases. The CDR3 length is 13 residues. J was trimmed by 8 bases and V by 2 bases; bases with no gene match: 5. Per the germline V gene, CDR1 is GTSNPN and CDR2 is SVGIG (reference sequence). CDR3: CAWSSGRADEQFF. CDR3 DNA: TGTGCCTGGAGTTCCGGGAGGGCCGATGAGCAGTTCTTC. The whole variable domain, remainder taken from reference TRBV30 and TRBJ2-1, is SQTIHQWPATLVQPVGSPLSLECTVEGTSNPNLYWYRQAAGRGLQLLFYSVGIGQISSEVPQNLSASRPQDRQFILSSKKLLLSDSGFYLCAWSSGRADEQFFGPGTRLTVL.

The chain links TRBV2 to TRBJ2-2, with D possibly matching TRBD1 (5 bases). Per the germline V gene, CDR1 is SNHLY and CDR2 is FYNNEI. Trimming shortened V by 6 bases and J by 4 bases, and 18 bases separated the two germline ends. The CDR3 runs 16 residues. In DNA form, the CDR3 reads TGTGCCAGCAGCCCTAGGCAGGGTTTCCTCACCGGGGAGCTGTTTTTT. It codes for CASSPRQGFLTGELFF.

V is TRBV6-6 and J is TRBJ2-4; D call uncertain. The CDR3 covers 12 residues. Per the germline V gene, CDR1 is MNHNY and CDR2 is SVGAGI (reference sequence). V shed 10 bases and J shed 5 bases, with 12 bases lying between them. In DNA, the CDR3 is TGTGCCACCTTGGCTGGTCAAAACATTCAGTACTTC. Protein: CATLAGQNIQYF.

The chain uses TRBV2 and TRBJ1-1, with 10 bases aligning to TRBD1. Trimming took 6 bases from V and 5 from J; bases not matched to a gene: 12. This CDR3 has 16 residues. Germline values: CDR1 SNHLY, CDR2 FYNNEI. CDR3 sequence reads: CASRGGQGSPGTEAFF. In DNA, the CDR3 is TGTGCCAGCAGGGGGGGACAGGGGTCCCCGGGGACTGAAGCTTTCTTT.

This chain uses TRBV5-1 with TRBJ2-2; D call uncertain. Trimming removed 0 bases at V and 4 bases at J, with 7 bases between. The length of the CDR3 is 14 residues. Germline V gene data show CDR1 as SGHRS and CDR2 as YFSETQ. The CDR3 loop is CASSLGGGTGELFF. The CDR3, as DNA: TGCGCCAGCAGCTTGGGGGGTGGCACCGGGGAGCTGTTTTTT.

This sequence joins TRBV28 and TRBJ2-2, with 9 bases lining up with TRBD1. Germline V gene lookup returns CDR1 MDHEN and CDR2 SYDVKM. The V and J ends lost 5 bases and 4 bases, in that order; junction bases with no gene match: 8. The CDR3 is 16 residues long. The CDR3 DNA follows: TGTGCCAGCAGTCCCTCAGACAGGGGGGGCACCGGGGAGCTGTTTTTT. This encodes CASSPSDRGGTGELFF. The full variable domain, with the rest looked up from reference TRBV28 and TRBJ2-2, is DVKVTQSSRYLVKRTGEKVFLECVQDMDHENMFWYRQDPGLGLRLIYFSYDVKMKEKGDIPEGYSVSREKKERFSLILESASTNQTSMYLCASSPSDRGGTGELFFGEGSRLTVL.

This chain links TRBV29-1 with TRBJ2-3, with no clear D. Germline V gives CDR1 SQVTM, CDR2 ANQGSEA. The CDR3 is 11 residues long. Trimming pared 4 bases from V and 6 bases from J, leaving 8 bases between. The CDR3 nucleotides read TGCAGCGTTGGTAGGTCGGATACGCAGTATTTT. Amino acid sequence: CSVGRSDTQYF.

This chain connects TRBV9 to TRBJ2-7; TRBD1 agrees at 7 bases. The germline V gene encodes CDR1 SGDLS and CDR2 YYNGEE. J lost 2 bases, V lost 2 bases, and 10 bases had no gene match. The CDR3 covers 16 residues. The chain's CDR3 is CASSVGVRDRPYEQYF. Written as DNA, the CDR3 is TGTGCCAGCAGCGTCGGAGTCCGGGACAGACCCTACGAGCAGTACTTC.

The chain carries TRBV11-2 and TRBJ2-5, with unresolved D. Trimming took off 3 bases at V and 5 bases at J, with 10 bases between the two ends. CDR1 is SGHAT and CDR2 is FQNNGV in the germline V gene. This CDR3 spans 13 amino acids. The CDR3 DNA sequence: TGTGCCAGCAGCTTCGCCGGGTGGGAGACCCAGTACTTC. Its protein is CASSFAGWETQYF.

This chain joins TRBV4-1 and TRBJ2-7, with D possibly being TRBD2 (6 bases). V lost 0 bases, J lost 0 bases, and 12 bases lay in between. The CDR3 has 16 amino acids. Germline V gene sequence: CDR1 MGHRA, CDR2 YSYEKL. The CDR3 DNA follows: TGCGCCAGCAGCCAAGACGGGGGAGCGAGCTCCTACGAGCAGTACTTC. This translates into CASSQDGGASSYEQYF.

J is TRBJ2-5 and V is TRBV4-3; possibly TRBD1 or TRBD2 for D (6 bases each). This CDR3 has 15 residues. V was shortened by 0 bases and J by 5 bases, with 13 bases between the two germline ends. From germline, CDR1 is LGHNA and CDR2 YSLEER. CDR3 protein: CASSQDTGAWETQYF. CDR3 coding DNA: TGCGCCAGCAGCCAAGATACGGGGGCCTGGGAGACCCAGTACTTC.

The V gene is TRBV5-4, the J gene TRBJ2-3; D uncertain. CDR3 length: 13 residues. Germline CDR1 and CDR2: SGHNT and YYREEE (reference sequence). CDR3 amino acids: CAPGVWNTDTQYF. The CDR3 DNA sequence: TGTGCGCCCGGAGTCTGGAACACAGATACGCAGTATTTT.